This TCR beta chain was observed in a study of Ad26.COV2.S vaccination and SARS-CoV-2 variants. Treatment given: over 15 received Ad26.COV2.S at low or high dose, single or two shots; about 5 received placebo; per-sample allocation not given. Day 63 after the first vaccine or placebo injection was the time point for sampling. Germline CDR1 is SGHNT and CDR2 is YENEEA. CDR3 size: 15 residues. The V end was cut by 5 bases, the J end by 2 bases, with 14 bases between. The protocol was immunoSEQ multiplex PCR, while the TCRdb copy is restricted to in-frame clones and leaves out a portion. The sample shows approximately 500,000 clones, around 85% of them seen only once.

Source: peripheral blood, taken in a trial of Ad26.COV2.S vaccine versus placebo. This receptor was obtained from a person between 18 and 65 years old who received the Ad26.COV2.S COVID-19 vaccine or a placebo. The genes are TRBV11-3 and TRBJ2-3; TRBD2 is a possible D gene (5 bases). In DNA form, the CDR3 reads TGTGCCAGCAGCCTCGGACGGGGTAACACAGATACGCAGTATTTT. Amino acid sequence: CASSLGRGNTDTQYF.